Described below is a single TCR beta chain sequence and its context. The CDR3 is 13 residues long. The V gene lost 8 bases and the J gene lost 5 bases, with 10 bases spanning the gap. Germline CDR1 reads ENHRY; CDR2 reads SYGVKD. Study processing details: Using reference gene primer amplification, nucleated cell counts were estimated. The repertoire was sequenced with immunoSEQ multiplex PCR; TCRdb's copy has only in-frame clones and lacks some. Clonal size and the V and J genes are those of that table, whereas D and trimming came from the DNA. The table includes 100,000 to 150,000 clones, 85% to 90% detected once. The data were obtained in a study of blood T cell repertoires in COVID-19. Across the study: Nucleic acid was either cDNA or gDNA, and it came from T cells, B-cell-depleted T cells, or PBMCs.

This receptor was taken from an elderly woman with acute or convalescent COVID-19. The rearrangement uses TRBV10-3 and TRBJ1-6; the D gene is possibly TRBD1 (6 bases). Input material: peripheral blood. CDR3 in amino acids: CAIGDRNNSPLHF. For the CDR3, the DNA is TGTGCCATCGGAGACAGGAATAATTCACCCCTCCACTTT.